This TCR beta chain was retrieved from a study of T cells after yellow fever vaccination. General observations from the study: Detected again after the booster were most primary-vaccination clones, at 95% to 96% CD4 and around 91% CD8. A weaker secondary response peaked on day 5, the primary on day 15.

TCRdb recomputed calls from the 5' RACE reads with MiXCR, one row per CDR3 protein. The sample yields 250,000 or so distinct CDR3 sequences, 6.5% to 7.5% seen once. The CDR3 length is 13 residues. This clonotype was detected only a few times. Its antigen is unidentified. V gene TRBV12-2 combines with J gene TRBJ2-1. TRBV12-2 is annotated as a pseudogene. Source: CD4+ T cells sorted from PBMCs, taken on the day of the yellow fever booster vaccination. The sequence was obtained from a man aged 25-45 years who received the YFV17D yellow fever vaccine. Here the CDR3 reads CASRLALPNEQFF. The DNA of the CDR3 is TGTGCAAGTCGCTTAGCCCTACCCAATGAGCAGTTCTTC.